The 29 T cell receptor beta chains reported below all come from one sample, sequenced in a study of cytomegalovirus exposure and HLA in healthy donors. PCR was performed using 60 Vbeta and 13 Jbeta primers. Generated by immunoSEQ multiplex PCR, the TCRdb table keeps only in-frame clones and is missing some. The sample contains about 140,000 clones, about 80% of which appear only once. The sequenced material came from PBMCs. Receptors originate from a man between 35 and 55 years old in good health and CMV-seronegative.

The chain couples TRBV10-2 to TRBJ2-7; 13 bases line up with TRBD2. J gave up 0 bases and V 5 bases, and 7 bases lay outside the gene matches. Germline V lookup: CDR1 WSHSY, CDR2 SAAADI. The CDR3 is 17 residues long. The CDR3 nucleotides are TGCGCCAGCAGTATAGGGACTAGCGGGGTGGTCTCCTACGAGCAGTACTTC. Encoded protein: CASSIGTSGVVSYEQYF.

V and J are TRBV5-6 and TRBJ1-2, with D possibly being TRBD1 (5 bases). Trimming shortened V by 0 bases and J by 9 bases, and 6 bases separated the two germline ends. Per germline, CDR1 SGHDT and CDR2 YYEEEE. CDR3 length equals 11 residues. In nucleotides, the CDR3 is TGTGCCAGCAGCTTGGGACAGCGCTACACCTTC. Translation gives CASSLGQRYTF.

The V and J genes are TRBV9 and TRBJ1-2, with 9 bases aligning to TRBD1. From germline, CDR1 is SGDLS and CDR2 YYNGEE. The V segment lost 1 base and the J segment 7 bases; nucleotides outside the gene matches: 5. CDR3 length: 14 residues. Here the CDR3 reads CASSVTGGAGGYTF. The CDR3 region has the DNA TGTGCCAGCAGCGTAACAGGGGGCGCGGGTGGCTACACCTTC.

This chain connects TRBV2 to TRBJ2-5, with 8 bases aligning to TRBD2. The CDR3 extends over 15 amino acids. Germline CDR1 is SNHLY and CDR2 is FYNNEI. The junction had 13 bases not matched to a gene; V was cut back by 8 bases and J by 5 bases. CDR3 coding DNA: TGTGCCAGCCTGTATCCGGGGGGGGGCCGTGAGACCCAGTACTTC. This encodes CASLYPGGGRETQYF.

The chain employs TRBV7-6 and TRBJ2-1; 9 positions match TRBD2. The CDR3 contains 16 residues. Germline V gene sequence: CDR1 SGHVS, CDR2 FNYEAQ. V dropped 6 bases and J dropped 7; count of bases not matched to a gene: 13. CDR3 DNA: TGTGCCAGCAGGGAACGCGGGGGGGCCGGAATGAATGAGCAGTTCTTC. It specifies CASRERGGAGMNEQFF.

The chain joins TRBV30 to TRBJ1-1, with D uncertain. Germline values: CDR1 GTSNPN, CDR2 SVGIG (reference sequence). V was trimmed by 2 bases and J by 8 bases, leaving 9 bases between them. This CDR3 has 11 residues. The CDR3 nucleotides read TGTGCCTGGAGTTCATCGAGGGAAGCTTTCTTT. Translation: CAWSSSREAFF. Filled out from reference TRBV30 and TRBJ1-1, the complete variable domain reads SQTIHQWPATLVQPVGSPLSLECTVEGTSNPNLYWYRQAAGRGLQLLFYSVGIGQISSEVPQNLSASRPQDRQFILSSKKLLLSDSGFYLCAWSSSREAFFGQGTRLTVV.

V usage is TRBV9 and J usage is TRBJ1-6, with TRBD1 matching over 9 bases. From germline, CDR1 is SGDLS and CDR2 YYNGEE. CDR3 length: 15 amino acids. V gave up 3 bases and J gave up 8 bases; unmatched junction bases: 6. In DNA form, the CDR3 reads TGTGCCAGCAGCGACCCGGGACAGGGTTATTCACCCCTCCACTTT. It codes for CASSDPGQGYSPLHF.

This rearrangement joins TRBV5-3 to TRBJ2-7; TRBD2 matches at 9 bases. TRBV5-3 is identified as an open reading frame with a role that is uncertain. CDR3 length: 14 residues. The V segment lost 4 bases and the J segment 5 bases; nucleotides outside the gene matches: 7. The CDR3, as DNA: TGTGCCAGAAGCCCGGGACTAGCAACCCACGAGCAGTACTTC. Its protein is CARSPGLATHEQYF.

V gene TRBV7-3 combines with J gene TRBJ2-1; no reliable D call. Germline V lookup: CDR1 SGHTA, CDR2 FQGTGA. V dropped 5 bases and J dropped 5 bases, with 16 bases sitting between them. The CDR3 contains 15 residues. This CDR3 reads CASSPPASRDNEQFF. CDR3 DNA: TGTGCCAGCAGCCCTCCGGCCTCACGGGACAATGAGCAGTTCTTC.

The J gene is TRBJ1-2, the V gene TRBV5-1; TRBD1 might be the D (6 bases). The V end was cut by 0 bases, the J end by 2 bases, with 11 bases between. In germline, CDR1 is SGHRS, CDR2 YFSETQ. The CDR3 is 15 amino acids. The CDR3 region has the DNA TGCGCCAGCAGCTTGGGCCCCGGGACAAACTATGGCTACACCTTC. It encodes CASSLGPGTNYGYTF.

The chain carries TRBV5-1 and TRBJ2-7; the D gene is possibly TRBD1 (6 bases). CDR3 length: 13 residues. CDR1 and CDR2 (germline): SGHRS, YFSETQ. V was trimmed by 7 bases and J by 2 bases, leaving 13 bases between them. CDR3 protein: CASGLRDTYEQYF. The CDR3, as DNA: TGCGCCAGCGGCCTCCGGGACACCTACGAGCAGTACTTC.

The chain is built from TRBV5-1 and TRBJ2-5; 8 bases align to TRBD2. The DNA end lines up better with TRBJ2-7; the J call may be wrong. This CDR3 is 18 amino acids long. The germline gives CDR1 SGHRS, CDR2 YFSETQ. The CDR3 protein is CASTSEGSGKKNGYEQYF. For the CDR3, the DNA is TGCGCCAGCACCTCTGAAGGTAGCGGGAAAAAAAACGGCTACGAGCAGTACTTC.

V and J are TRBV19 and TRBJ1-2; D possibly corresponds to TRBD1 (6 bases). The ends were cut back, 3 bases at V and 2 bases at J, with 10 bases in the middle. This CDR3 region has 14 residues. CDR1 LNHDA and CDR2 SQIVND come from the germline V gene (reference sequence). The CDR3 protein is CASSIGTLNYGYTF. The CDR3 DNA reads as TGTGCCAGTAGTATCGGGACATTAAACTATGGCTACACCTTC.

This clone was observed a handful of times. The chain's CDR3 is CASRLDRSSNQPQHF. The CDR3 DNA is TGTGCCAGCAGATTGGACAGGTCTAGCAATCAGCCCCAGCATTTT. The chain combines TRBV28 with TRBJ1-5; 7 bases align to TRBD1. From germline, CDR1 is MDHEN and CDR2 SYDVKM. V dropped 6 bases and J dropped 0; count of bases not matched to a gene: 5. The CDR3 has 15 residues. Full variable domain (remainder filled in from reference TRBV28 and TRBJ1-5): DVKVTQSSRYLVKRTGEKVFLECVQDMDHENMFWYRQDPGLGLRLIYFSYDVKMKEKGDIPEGYSVSREKKERFSLILESASTNQTSMYLCASRLDRSSNQPQHFGDGTRLSIL.

The CDR3 region has the DNA TGTGCCAGCAGCGGAGAGAGGAACACTGAAGCTTTCTTT. Protein: CASSGERNTEAFF. V and J are TRBV7-6 and TRBJ1-1; D gene unclear. Germline CDR1 and CDR2: SGHVS and FNYEAQ. The CDR3 has 13 residues. V dropped 5 bases and J dropped 1 base, with 8 bases sitting between them.

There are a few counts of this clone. The CDR3 region has the DNA TGTGCCAGCAGCAAAGGGACAGGGTTCACTGAAGCTTTCTTT. As protein: CASSKGTGFTEAFF. This chain links TRBV7-6 with TRBJ1-1; 9 nucleotides line up with TRBD1. The germline V gene encodes CDR1 SGHVS and CDR2 FNYEAQ. The CDR3 sequence is 14 residues long. The ends lost 5 bases at V and 4 bases at J; junction bases unmatched: 5.

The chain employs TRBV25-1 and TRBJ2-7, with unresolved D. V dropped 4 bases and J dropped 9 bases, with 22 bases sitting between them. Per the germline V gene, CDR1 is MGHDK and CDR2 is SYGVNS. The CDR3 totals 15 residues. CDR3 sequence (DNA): TGTGCCAGCAGTGGGCCCTTCGACTCCTTTAACGGGCAGTACTTC. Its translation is CASSGPFDSFNGQYF.

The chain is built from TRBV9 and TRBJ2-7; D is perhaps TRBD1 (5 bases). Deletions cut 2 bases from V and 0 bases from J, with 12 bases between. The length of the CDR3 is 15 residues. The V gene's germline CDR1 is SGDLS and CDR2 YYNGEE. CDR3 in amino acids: CASSVLDTSSYEQYF. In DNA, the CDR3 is TGTGCCAGCAGCGTCTTGGACACCAGCTCCTACGAGCAGTACTTC. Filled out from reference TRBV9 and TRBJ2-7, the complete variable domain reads DSGVTQTPKHLITATGQRVTLRCSPRSGDLSVYWYQQSLDQGLQFLIQYYNGEERAKGNILERFSAQQFPDLHSELNLSSLELGDSALYFCASSVLDTSSYEQYFGPGTRLTVT.

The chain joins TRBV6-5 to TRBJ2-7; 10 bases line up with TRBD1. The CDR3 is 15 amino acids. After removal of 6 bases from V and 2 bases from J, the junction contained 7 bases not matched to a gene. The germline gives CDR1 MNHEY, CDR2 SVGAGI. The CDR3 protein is CASRFPGQGAYEQYF. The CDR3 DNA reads TGTGCCAGCAGATTCCCCGGACAGGGGGCCTACGAGCAGTACTTC.

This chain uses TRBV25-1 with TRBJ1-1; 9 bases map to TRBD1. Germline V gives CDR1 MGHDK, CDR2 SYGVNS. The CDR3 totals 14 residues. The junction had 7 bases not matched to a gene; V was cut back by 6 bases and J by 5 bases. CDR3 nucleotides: TGTGCCAGCAGGCCACAGGGGGCAAGGACTGAAGCTTTCTTT. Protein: CASRPQGARTEAFF.

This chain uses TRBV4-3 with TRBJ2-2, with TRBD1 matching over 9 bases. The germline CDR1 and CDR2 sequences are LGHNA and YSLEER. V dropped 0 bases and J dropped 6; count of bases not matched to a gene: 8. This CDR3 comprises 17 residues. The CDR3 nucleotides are TGCGCCAGCAGCCAAGAAGGGGGACAGGGTTACCCCGGGGAGCTGTTTTTT. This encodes CASSQEGGQGYPGELFF.

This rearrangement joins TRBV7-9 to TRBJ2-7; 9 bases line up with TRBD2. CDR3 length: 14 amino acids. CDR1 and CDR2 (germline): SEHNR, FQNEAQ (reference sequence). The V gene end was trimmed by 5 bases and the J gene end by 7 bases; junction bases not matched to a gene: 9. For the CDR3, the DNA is TGTGCCAGCAGCCTGCCGAGGACTAGCGAGGAGCAGTACTTC. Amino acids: CASSLPRTSEEQYF.

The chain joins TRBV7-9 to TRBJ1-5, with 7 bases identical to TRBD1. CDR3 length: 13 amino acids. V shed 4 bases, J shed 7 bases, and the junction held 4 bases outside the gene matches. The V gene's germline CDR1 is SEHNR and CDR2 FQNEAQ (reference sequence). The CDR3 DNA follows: TGTGCCAGCAGCTCAACACAGGGGCAGCCCCAGCATTTT. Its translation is CASSSTQGQPQHF. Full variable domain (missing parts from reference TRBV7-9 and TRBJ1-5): DTGVSQNPRHKITKRGQNVTFRCDPISEHNRLYWYRQTLGQGPEFLTYFQNEAQLEKSRLLSDRFSAERPKGSFSTLEIQRTEQGDSAMYLCASSSTQGQPQHFGDGTRLSIL.

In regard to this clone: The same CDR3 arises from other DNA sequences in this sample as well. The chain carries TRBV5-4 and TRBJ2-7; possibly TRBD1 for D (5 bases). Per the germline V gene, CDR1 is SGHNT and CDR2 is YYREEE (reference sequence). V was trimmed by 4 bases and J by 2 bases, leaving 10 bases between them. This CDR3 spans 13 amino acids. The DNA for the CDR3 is TGTGCCAGCAGCCGAGACAGAGCCTACGAGCAGTACTTC. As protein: CASSRDRAYEQYF.

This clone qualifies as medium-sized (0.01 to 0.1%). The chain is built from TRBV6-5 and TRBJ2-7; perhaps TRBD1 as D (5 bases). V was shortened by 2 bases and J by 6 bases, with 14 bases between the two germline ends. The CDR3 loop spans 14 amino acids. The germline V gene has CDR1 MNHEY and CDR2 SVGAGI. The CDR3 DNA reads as TGTGCCAGCAGTTACGACAGCTCCGTAGGCGAGCAGTACTTC. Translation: CASSYDSSVGEQYF.

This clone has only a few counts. CDR3 residues: CASSQNTGAPNTGELFF. As DNA, the CDR3 is TGTGCCAGCAGCCAAAATACAGGGGCCCCTAACACCGGGGAGCTGTTTTTT. This chain joins TRBV9 and TRBJ2-2; 7 bases fit TRBD1. This CDR3 region has 17 residues. Germline V gene data show CDR1 as SGDLS and CDR2 as YYNGEE. With V trimmed by 4 bases and J by 2 bases, 11 bases remained unmatched.

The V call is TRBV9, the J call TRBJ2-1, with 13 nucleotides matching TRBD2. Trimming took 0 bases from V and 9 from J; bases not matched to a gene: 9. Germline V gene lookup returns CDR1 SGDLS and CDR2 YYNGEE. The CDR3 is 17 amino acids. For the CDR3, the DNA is TGTGCCAGCAGCGTAGGGAGACTAGCGGGGGGTTTCGGTGAGCAGTTCTTC. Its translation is CASSVGRLAGGFGEQFF.

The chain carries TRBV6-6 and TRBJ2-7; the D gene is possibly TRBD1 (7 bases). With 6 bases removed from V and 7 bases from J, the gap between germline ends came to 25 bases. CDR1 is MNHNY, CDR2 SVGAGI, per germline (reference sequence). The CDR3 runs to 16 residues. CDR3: CASSARRGQIVREQYF. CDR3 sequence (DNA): TGTGCCAGCAGCGCCCGGAGGGGACAGATAGTACGGGAGCAGTACTTC.

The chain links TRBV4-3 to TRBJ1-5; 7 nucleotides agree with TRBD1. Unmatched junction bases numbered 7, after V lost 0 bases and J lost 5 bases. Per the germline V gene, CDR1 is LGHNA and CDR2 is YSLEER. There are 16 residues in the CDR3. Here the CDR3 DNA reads TGCGCCAGCAGCCAAGATTGGGCAGGGGGTGATCAGCCCCAGCATTTT. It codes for CASSQDWAGGDQPQHF.